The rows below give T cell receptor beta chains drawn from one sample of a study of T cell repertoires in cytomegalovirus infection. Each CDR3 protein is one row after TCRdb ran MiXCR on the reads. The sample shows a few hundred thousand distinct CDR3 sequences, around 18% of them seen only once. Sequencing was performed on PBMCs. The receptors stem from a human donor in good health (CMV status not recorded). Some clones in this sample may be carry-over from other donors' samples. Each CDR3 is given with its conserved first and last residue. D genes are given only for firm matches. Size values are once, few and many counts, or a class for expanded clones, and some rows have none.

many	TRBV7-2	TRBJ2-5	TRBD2	CASSLMGGDETQYF	TGTGCCAGCAGCTTAATGGGGGGGGACGAGACCCAGTACTTC
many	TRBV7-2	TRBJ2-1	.	CASSPTAGIVYEQFF	TGTGCCAGCAGCCCCACCGCGGGGATCGTGTATGAGCAGTTCTTC
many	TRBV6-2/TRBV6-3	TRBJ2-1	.	CASTDRQEYNEQFF	TGTGCCAGCACCGACCGGCAGGAGTACAATGAGCAGTTCTTC
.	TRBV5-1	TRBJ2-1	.	CASRSAVSSYNEQFF	TGCGCCAGCAGGTCTGCGGTGAGCTCCTACAATGAGCAGTTCTTC
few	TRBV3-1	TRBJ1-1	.	CASSQEPGLIAFF	TGTGCCAGCAGCCAAGAACCCGGGCTGATAGCTTTCTTT
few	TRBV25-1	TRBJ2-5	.	CASTTGNQETQYF	TGTGCCAGCACCACAGGGAACCAAGAGACCCAGTACTTC
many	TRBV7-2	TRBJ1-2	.	CASSFGGGPGADYGYTF	TGTGCCAGCAGCTTCGGGGGTGGGCCAGGGGCGGACTATGGCTACACCTTC
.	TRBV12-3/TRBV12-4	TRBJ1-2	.	CASTPGHSNYGYTF	TGTGCCAGCACCCCAGGACACTCCAACTATGGCTACACCTTC
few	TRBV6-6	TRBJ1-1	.	CASSYSSPNTEAFF	TGTGCCAGCAGTTACTCGAGCCCGAACACTGAAGCTTTCTTT
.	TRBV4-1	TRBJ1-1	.	CASSQDPWNTEAFF	TGTGCCAGCAGCCAAGATCCCTGGAACACTGAAGCTTTCTTT
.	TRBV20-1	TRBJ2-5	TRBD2	CSADRLAGVAETQYF	TGCAGTGCTGACCGACTAGCGGGAGTGGCGGAGACCCAGTACTTC
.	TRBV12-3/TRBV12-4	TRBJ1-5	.	CASCQGGNQPQHF	TGTGCCAGCTGCCAGGGAGGCAATCAGCCCCAGCATTTT
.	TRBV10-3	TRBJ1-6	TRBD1	CAISESGDRDDSPLHF	TGTGCCATCAGTGAGTCGGGAGACAGGGATGATTCACCCCTCCACTTT
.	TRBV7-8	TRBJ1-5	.	CASSSEDGSNQPQHF	TGTGCCAGCAGCTCAGAAGACGGAAGCAATCAGCCCCAGCATTTT
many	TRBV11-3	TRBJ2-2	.	CASSPRGTGELFF	TGTGCCAGCAGCCCCCGTGGGACCGGGGAGCTGTTTTTT
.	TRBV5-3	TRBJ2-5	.	CASSLKGKGETQYF	TGTGCCAGCAGCTTGAAGGGAAAAGGAGAGACCCAGTACTTC
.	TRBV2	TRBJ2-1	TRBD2	CASRGGGYGNEQFF	TGTGCCAGCAGGGGCGGGGGATACGGGAATGAGCAGTTCTTC
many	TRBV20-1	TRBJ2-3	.	CSALRASGVTTQYF	TGCAGTGCTCTCCGGGCCAGCGGAGTTACGACGCAGTATTTT
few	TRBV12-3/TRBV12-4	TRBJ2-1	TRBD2	CASITSGGPYYNEQFF	TGTGCCAGCATCACTAGCGGGGGGCCGTATTACAATGAGCAGTTCTTC
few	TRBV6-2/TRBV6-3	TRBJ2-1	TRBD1	CASSYQGAAYNEQFF	TGTGCCAGCAGTTACCAGGGGGCGGCCTACAATGAGCAGTTCTTC
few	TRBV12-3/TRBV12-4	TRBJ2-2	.	CASSLEGPYTAGELFF	TGTGCCAGCAGTTTAGAGGGCCCATACACGGCCGGGGAGCTGTTTTTT
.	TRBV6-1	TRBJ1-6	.	CASAQGWNNSPLHF	TGTGCCAGCGCTCAGGGATGGAATAATTCACCCCTCCACTTT
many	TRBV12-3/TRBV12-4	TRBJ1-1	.	CASGHARNTEAFF	TGTGCCAGCGGCCACGCAAGGAACACTGAAGCTTTCTTT
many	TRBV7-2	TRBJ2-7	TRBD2	CASSLGGGSAYEQYF	TGTGCCAGCAGCTTAGGGGGCGGGAGTGCCTACGAGCAGTACTTC
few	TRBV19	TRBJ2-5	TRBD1	CASRGTGVETQYF	TGTGCCAGTAGGGGGACAGGGGTAGAGACCCAGTACTTC
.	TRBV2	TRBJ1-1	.	CASSRTWAGEAFF	TGTGCCAGCAGCCGTACGTGGGCCGGTGAAGCTTTCTTT
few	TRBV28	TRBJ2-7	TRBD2	CASSSFLAGVSYEQYF	TGTGCCAGCAGCTCTTTCTTAGCGGGGGTCTCCTACGAGCAGTACTTC
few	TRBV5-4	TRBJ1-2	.	CASSLERAALTNYGYTF	TGTGCCAGCAGCTTGGAAAGGGCAGCCCTCACTAACTATGGCTACACCTTC
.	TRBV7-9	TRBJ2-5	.	CASSYKGNQETQYF	TGTGCCAGCAGCTACAAGGGAAACCAAGAGACCCAGTACTTC
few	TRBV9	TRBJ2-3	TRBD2	CASSVGSSSGTDTQYF	TGTGCCAGCAGCGTAGGCTCTAGTAGCGGGACAGATACGCAGTATTTT
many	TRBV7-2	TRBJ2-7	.	CASSLYNEQYF	TGTGCCAGCAGCTTGTATAACGAGCAGTACTTC
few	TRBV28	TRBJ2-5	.	CASSLYFQETQYF	TGTGCCAGCAGTTTATATTTCCAAGAGACCCAGTACTTC
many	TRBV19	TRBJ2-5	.	CASSDRETQYF	TGTGCCAGTAGTGACCGAGAGACCCAGTACTTC
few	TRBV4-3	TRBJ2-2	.	CASSQKTGMTGELFF	TGCGCCAGCAGCCAAAAAACAGGGATGACCGGGGAGCTGTTTTTT
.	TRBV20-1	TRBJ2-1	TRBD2	CSAMGLAGGSSSYNEQFF	TGCAGTGCTATGGGCCTAGCGGGGGGGTCCAGCTCCTACAATGAGCAGTTCTTC
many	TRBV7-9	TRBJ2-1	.	CASSSPVSNEQFF	TGTGCCAGCAGCTCCCCGGTTTCTAATGAGCAGTTCTTC
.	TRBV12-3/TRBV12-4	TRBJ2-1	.	CASRLGLPGDEQFF	TGTGCCAGCAGATTGGGGCTGCCGGGCGATGAGCAGTTCTTC
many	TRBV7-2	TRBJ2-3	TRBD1	CASSARTGLMDTQYF	TGTGCCAGCAGCGCCCGGACAGGGTTAATGGATACGCAGTATTTT
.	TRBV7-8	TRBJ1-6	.	CASRQRGRNSPLHF	TGTGCCAGCAGACAACGGGGACGAAATTCACCCCTCCACTTT
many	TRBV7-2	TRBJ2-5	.	CASSPVRRAETQYF	TGTGCCAGCAGCCCGGTCCGTAGGGCAGAGACCCAGTACTTC
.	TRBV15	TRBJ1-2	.	CATSSPAGHRPNYGYTF	TGTGCCACCAGCAGCCCCGCGGGTCACCGACCTAACTATGGCTACACCTTC
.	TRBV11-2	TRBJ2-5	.	CASSRSFITETQYF	TGTGCCAGCAGCCGCTCGTTCATCACGGAGACCCAGTACTTC
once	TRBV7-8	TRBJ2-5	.	CASTLLGGGGRETQYF	TGTGCCAGCACCTTGTTAGGAGGTGGGGGGCGAGAGACCCAGTACTTC
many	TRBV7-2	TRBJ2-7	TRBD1	CASSKNRDRGTYEQYF	TGTGCCAGCAGCAAAAACCGGGACAGGGGAACCTACGAGCAGTACTTC
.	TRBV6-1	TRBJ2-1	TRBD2	CASSWTSGLNNEQFF	TGTGCCAGCAGTTGGACTAGCGGATTAAACAATGAGCAGTTCTTC
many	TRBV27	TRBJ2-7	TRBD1	CASSPPPGQGYEQYF	TGTGCCAGCAGCCCCCCCCCGGGACAGGGCTACGAGCAGTACTTC
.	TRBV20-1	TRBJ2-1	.	CSAIVLNYNAQFF	TGCAGTGCTATTGTGTTGAATTACAATGCGCAGTTCTTC
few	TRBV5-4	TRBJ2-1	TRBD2	CASSLGAGGPGEQFF	TGTGCCAGCAGCTTAGGAGCGGGGGGGCCAGGTGAGCAGTTCTTC
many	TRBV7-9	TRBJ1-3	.	CASSLGPILSGNTIYF	TGTGCCAGCAGCTTAGGGCCGATACTCTCTGGAAACACCATATATTTT
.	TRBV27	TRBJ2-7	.	CASPMPKVRGSYEQYF	TGTGCCAGCCCCATGCCCAAGGTTAGGGGTTCCTACGAGCAGTACTTC
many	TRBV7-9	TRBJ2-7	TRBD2	CASIPNARTSGMGNEQYF	TGTGCCAGCATCCCTAATGCCCGGACTAGCGGGATGGGGAACGAGCAGTACTTC
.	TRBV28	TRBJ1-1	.	CASSLVPGSVSEAFF	TGTGCCAGCAGTTTGGTCCCGGGGTCGGTCTCTGAAGCTTTCTTT
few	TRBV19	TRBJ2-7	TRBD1	CASSMQWDRVYEQYF	TGTGCCAGTAGTATGCAGTGGGACAGGGTGTACGAGCAGTACTTC
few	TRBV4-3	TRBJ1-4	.	CASSQETGGNEKLFF	TGCGCCAGCAGCCAAGAAACGGGGGGGAATGAAAAACTGTTTTTT
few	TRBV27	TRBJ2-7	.	CASEQALSYEQYF	TGTGCCAGCGAACAGGCCCTCTCCTACGAGCAGTACTTC